This passage covers 10 T cell receptor beta chains from one sample sequenced in a study of blood T cell repertoires in COVID-19. Method: immunoSEQ multiplex PCR; TCRdb's copy keeps in-frame clones and lacks some. In the table there are around 230,000 clones, 80% to 90% of which are singletons. Input material: peripheral blood. The receptors were gathered from a man in his fifties with COVID-19, enrolled during active disease.

This chain links TRBV2 with TRBJ1-6; 9 nucleotides align to TRBD1. V was pared by 5 bases and J by 0 bases, with 8 bases of the junction left unmatched. This CDR3 contains 18 residues. Germline V gene lookup returns CDR1 SNHLY and CDR2 FYNNEI. For the CDR3, the DNA is TGTGCCAGCAGTAGGACAGGGGCGAGGAGCTCCTATAATTCACCCCTCCACTTT. The encoded protein is CASSRTGARSSYNSPLHF.

The chain carries TRBV9 and TRBJ2-7; TRBD1 is a possible D gene (5 bases). Per the germline V gene, CDR1 is SGDLS and CDR2 is YYNGEE. The CDR3 extends over 14 amino acids. V was trimmed by 0 bases and J by 3 bases, leaving 10 bases between them. The CDR3 nucleotides are TGTGCCAGCAGCGTAGAGCTCGGACACTACGAGCAGTACTTC. This codes for CASSVELGHYEQYF.

The J gene is TRBJ2-1, the V gene TRBV5-6; 9 bases align to TRBD2. The V segment lost 1 base and the J segment 4 bases; nucleotides outside the gene matches: 6. The CDR3 covers 16 residues. Germline assignment: CDR1 SGHDT and CDR2 YYEEEE. CDR3 in amino acids: CASSLMLAGFYNEQFF. CDR3 nucleotide sequence: TGTGCCAGCAGCTTGATGCTAGCGGGATTTTACAATGAGCAGTTCTTC.

The rearrangement links TRBV6-5 to TRBJ1-5, with 9 bases fitting TRBD1. The V gene's germline CDR1 is MNHEY and CDR2 SVGAGI. This CDR3 contains 15 residues. Trimming cost V 5 bases and J 3 bases; bases outside gene matches: 5. CDR3 sequence (DNA): TGTGCCAGCAGTCGGACAGGGGATAACAATCAGCCCCAGCATTTT. This gives the protein CASSRTGDNNQPQHF.

The CDR3 coding sequence is TGCGCCAGCAGTGATGCGACTGCTAGCACAGATACGCAGTATTTT. It yields the protein CASSDATASTDTQYF. This sequence joins TRBV10-1 and TRBJ2-3; D unresolved. Germline V CDR1 and CDR2: WNHNN, SYGVQD (reference sequence). The CDR3 extends over 15 amino acids. With 3 bases removed from V and 0 bases from J, the gap between germline ends came to 10 bases.

V usage is TRBV5-1 and J usage is TRBJ1-1; 8 nucleotides match TRBD1. Germline CDR1 reads SGHRS; CDR2 reads YFSETQ. Trimming at V came to 2 bases and at J to 1 base, leaving 7 bases not matched to a gene. The CDR3 totals 16 residues. The CDR3 is CASSLLTGVANTEAFF. The DNA for the CDR3 is TGCGCCAGCAGCTTATTGACAGGGGTCGCGAACACTGAAGCTTTCTTT.

This rearrangement joins TRBV18 to TRBJ2-7, with TRBD1 identical over 7 bases. Germline lookup yields CDR1 KGHSH and CDR2 LQKENI. V lost 5 bases, J lost 7 bases, and 14 bases stayed unmatched. This CDR3 is 15 amino acids long. In DNA, the CDR3 is TGTGCCAGCTCAACTCCGGGACAGAGGGCCCGAGAGCAGTACTTC. Its translation is CASSTPGQRAREQYF.

The genes are TRBV7-9 and TRBJ2-5; D is unresolved. Looked up from germline, CDR1 is SEHNR and CDR2 is FQNEAQ (reference sequence). V was trimmed by 0 bases and J by 7 bases, leaving 9 bases between them. The CDR3 spans 13 residues. The CDR3 DNA is TGTGCCAGCAGCTTAGCTAGCTCGGGGACCCAGTACTTC. Amino acids: CASSLASSGTQYF.

This clone was seen only a few times. The chain couples TRBV10-3 to TRBJ2-7; D remains unclear. CDR3 length: 13 amino acids. Germline V lookup: CDR1 ENHRY, CDR2 SYGVKD. The germline V and J ends were trimmed by 2 bases and 4 bases, with 9 bases remaining between them. CDR3 sequence: CAISEPDTYEQYF. The CDR3 DNA sequence: TGTGCCATCAGTGAGCCCGACACATACGAGCAGTACTTC.

The V call is TRBV5-4, the J call TRBJ1-2; TRBD1 agrees at 7 bases. V dropped 0 bases and J dropped 4; count of bases not matched to a gene: 6. The germline CDR1 and CDR2 sequences are SGHNT and YYREEE (reference sequence). The CDR3 length is 15 residues. The CDR3 reads CASSLAGTVSYGYTF. The CDR3 coding sequence is TGTGCCAGCAGCTTGGCGGGGACAGTATCCTATGGCTACACCTTC.